This T cell receptor (beta chain) was sequenced for a study of beta chain features in type 1 diabetes. Findings and caveats of the study: Across all four CD4+ subsets, people with type 1 diabetes showed modestly shorter TCRB CDR3s.

Germline V gene lookup returns CDR1 MDHEN and CDR2 SYDVKM. The length of the CDR3 is 16 residues. Trimming took 6 bases from V and 1 from J; bases not matched to a gene: 8. This clone occurred a few times. What it binds is not known. Every single donor gave one heparinised blood draw, and these averaged around 0.12 L. Expressed TCRB transcripts were sequenced, since all the RNA that had been isolated was reverse transcribed. Profiled with immunoSEQ multiplex PCR; TCRdb holds only in-frame clones, not every one. The profile shows 600,000 to 700,000 clones, around 11% of them singletons. This clonotype was obtained from a man aged 25-40 years with type 1 diabetes. The V and J genes are TRBV28 and TRBJ2-2; 7 positions agree with TRBD1. Sequenced input: naive CD4+ T cells from blood. CDR3 sequence (DNA): TGTGCCAGCAGATCGACGGGACAGTTGAACACCGGGGAGCTGTTTTTT. The encoded protein is CASRSTGQLNTGELFF.